These T cell receptor beta chains were read from a single sample in a study of technical replicates of blood from a few donors. Assay used: immunoSEQ multiplex PCR; TCRdb lists only in-frame clones, some missing. The sample has around 70,000 clones, 95% seen once. Sequencing input: T cells isolated from PBMCs. Receptor source: a human donor in good health. CDR3s leave out the opening cysteine and the closing phenylalanine or tryptophan. Each record gives: V gene, CDR3 protein.

>TRBV6-1
ASSVRTVPPGELF
>TRBV5-6
ASSLQTDTQY
>TRBV28
ASSSGLAGSYEQY
>TRBV2
ASSGTSGGANTQY
>TRBV7-2
ASSLVSNNQPQH
>TRBV5-1
ASSLGQGASNYGYT
>TRBV10-2
ASSRTEVYGYT
>TRBV30
AWRIQSGNTIY
>TRBV6-4
ASNTSGNTDTQY
>TRBV2
ASRTVTGAQPQH
>TRBV21-1
ASSKAPQNNEQF
>TRBV4-2
ASSLLGGGGAGEQY
>TRBV10-1
ASSPTGTSGRNEQF
>TRBV6-1
ASSESVGTDTQY
>TRBV29-1
SVEALADEQY
>TRBV28
ASSLPPF
>TRBV5-5
ASSLPGYEQY
>TRBV19
ASSISGIYNEQF
>TRBV23-1
ASRLRQGPYEQY
>TRBV11-2
ASSTRTHTDTQY
>TRBV5-1
ASSPNQETQY
>TRBV7-8
ASSLATAGAVRFDNEQF
>TRBV14
ASSQRSQGAFAEAF
>TRBV9
ASSPSEVSSSGELF
>TRBV5-1
ASSPGQGQHTEAF
>TRBV27
ASSLLAVNTEAF
>TRBV7-3
ASSDRAGTVNEQF
>TRBV15
ATSSRLAGEETQY
>TRBV9
ASSVMGGSAYEQY
>TRBV5-1
ASSLASSGNTIY
>TRBV11-2
ASSLLYEQY
>TRBV18
ASSTITGKSGANVLT
>TRBV7-9
ASSSGTGASPLH
>TRBV6-5
ASRDRAGPSYEQY
>TRBV6-6
ASRGREGYENTEAF
>TRBV10-3
AISERWGQEANYGYT
>TRBV19
ASIGEAPHYGYT
>TRBV28
ASSLSATYEQY
>TRBV7-8
ASSLTAVNEQF
>TRBV30
ARDRAKGYT
>TRBV28
ASRPTFGTADEQY
>TRBV18
ASSSEILNTEAF
>TRBV18
ASETGNGNTIY
>TRBV28
ASSFGGIYEQY
>TRBV7-9
ASSLWVGGVNTEAF
>TRBV14
ASSSSGATDTQY
>TRBV19
ASGVTQVAGYT
>TRBV19
ASSTGGSGQPQH
>TRBV30
AWKRRDFSYEQY
>TRBV5-1
ASSWGLAGYEQY
>TRBV5-4
ASSLGGQGSTDTQY
>TRBV19
ATAGTGVTGELF
>TRBV15
ATSRLSQGYEQY